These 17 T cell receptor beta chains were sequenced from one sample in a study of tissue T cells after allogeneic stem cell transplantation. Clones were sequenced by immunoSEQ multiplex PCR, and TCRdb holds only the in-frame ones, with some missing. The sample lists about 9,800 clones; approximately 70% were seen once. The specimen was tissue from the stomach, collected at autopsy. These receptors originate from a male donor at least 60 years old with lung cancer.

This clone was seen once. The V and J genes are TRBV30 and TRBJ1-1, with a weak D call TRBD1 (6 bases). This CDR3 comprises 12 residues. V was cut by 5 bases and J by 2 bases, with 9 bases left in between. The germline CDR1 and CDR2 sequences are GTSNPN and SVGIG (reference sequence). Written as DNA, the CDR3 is TGTGCCTGGGGACAGCCCAACACTGAAGCTTTCTTT. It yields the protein CAWGQPNTEAFF.

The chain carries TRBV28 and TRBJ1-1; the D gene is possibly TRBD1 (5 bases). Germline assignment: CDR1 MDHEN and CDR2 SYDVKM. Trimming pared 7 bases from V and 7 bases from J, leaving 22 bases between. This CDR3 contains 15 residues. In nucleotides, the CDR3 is TGTGCCAGCATATCCCCGCCGAGTGGACAAGTTGAAGCTTTCTTT. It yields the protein CASISPPSGQVEAFF.

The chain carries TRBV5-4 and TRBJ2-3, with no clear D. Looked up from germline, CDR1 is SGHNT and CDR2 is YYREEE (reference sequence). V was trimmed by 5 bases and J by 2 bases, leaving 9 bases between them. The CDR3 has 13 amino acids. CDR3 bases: TGTGCCAGCAGATCGGGTTTCACAGATACGCAGTATTTT. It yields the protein CASRSGFTDTQYF.

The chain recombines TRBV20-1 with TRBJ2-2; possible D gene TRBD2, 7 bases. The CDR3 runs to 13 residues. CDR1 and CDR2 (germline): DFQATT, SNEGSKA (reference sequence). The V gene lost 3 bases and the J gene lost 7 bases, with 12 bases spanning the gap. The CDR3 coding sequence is TGCAGTGCTAGTGGGGGGGCTATCGGGGAGCTGTTTTTT. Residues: CSASGGAIGELFF.

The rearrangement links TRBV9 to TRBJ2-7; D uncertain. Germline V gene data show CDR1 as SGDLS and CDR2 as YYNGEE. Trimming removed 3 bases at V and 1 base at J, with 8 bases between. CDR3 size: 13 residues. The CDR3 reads CASSADISYEQYF. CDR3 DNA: TGTGCCAGCAGCGCAGACATATCCTACGAGCAGTACTTC. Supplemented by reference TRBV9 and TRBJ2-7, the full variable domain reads DSGVTQTPKHLITATGQRVTLRCSPRSGDLSVYWYQQSLDQGLQFLIQYYNGEERAKGNILERFSAQQFPDLHSELNLSSLELGDSALYFCASSADISYEQYFGPGTRLTVT.

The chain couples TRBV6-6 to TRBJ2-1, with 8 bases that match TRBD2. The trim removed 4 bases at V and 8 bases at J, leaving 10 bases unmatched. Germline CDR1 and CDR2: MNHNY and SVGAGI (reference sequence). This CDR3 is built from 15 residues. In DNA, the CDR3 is TGTGCCAGCAGTTCCCCCTTAGGAGCGGGAGATGAGCAGTTCTTC. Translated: CASSSPLGAGDEQFF.

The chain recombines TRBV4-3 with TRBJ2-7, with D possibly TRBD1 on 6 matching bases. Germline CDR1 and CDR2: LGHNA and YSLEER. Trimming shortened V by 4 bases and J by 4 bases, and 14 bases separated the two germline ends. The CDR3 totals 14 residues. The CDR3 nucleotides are TGCGCCAGCAGCCCCCGGGGCAGGGGATACGAGCAGTACTTC. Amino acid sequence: CASSPRGRGYEQYF.

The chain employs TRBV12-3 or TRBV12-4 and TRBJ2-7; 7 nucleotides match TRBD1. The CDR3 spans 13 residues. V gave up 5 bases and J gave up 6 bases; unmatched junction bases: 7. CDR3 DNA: TGTGCCAGCAGTCTACAGGGGAGTCGCGAGCAGTACTTC. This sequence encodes CASSLQGSREQYF.

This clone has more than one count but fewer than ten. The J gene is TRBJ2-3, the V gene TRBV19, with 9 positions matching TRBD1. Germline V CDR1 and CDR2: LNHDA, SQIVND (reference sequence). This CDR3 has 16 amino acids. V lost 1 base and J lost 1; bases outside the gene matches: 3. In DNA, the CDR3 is TGTGCCAGTAGTATAGGGACAGGGGTCGGCACAGATACGCAGTATTTT. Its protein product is CASSIGTGVGTDTQYF.

The CDR3 sequence is CATKDRGNTEAFF. In DNA, the CDR3 is TGTGCCACCAAGGACAGGGGGAACACTGAAGCTTTCTTT. The rearrangement links TRBV19 to TRBJ1-1; 9 bases fit TRBD1. The ends lost 10 bases at V and 1 base at J; junction bases unmatched: 4. This CDR3 comprises 13 residues. The V gene's germline CDR1 is LNHDA and CDR2 SQIVND (reference sequence).

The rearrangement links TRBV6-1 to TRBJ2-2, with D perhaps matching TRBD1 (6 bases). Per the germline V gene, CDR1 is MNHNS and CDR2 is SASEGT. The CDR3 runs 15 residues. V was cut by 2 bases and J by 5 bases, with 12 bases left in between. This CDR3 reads CASSEQSGVTGELFF. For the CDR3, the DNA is TGTGCCAGCAGTGAACAGTCAGGGGTAACCGGGGAGCTGTTTTTT.

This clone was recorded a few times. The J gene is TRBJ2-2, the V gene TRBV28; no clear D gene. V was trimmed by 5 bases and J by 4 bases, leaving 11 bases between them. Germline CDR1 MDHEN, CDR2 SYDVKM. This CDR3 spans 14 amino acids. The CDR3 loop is CASSLTSGTGELFF. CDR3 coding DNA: TGTGCCAGCAGTCTCACTTCCGGCACCGGGGAGCTGTTTTTT.

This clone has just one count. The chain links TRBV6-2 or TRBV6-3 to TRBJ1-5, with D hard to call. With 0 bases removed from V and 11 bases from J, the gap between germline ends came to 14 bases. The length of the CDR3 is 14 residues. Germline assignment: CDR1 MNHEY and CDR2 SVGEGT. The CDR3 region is CASSYSSQLRAQHF. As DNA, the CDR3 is TGTGCCAGCAGTTACTCGTCGCAGCTCCGGGCCCAGCATTTT.

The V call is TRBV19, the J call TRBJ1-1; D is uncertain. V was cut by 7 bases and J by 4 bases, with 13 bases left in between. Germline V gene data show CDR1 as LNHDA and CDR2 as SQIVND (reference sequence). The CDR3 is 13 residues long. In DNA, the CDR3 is TGTGCCAGTACTGATAGGGTGGGCACTGAAGCTTTCTTT. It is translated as CASTDRVGTEAFF.

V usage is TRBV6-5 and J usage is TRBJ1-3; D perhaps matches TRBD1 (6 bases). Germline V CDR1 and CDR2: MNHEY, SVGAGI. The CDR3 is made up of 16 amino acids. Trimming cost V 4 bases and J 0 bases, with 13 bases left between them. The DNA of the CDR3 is TGTGCCAGCAGTTCTCGAATAGGGGGCTCTGGAAACACCATATATTTT. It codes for CASSSRIGGSGNTIYF.

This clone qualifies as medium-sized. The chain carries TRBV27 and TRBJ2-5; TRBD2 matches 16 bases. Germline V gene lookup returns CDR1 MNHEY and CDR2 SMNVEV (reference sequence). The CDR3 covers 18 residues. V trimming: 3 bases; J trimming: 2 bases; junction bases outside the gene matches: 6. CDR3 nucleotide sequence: TGTGCCAGCAGTTTGGGACTAGCGGGAGGGCCGGGTCAAGAGACCCAGTACTTC. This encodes CASSLGLAGGPGQETQYF.

The CDR3 loop is CASSASGTSQETQYF. The CDR3 coding sequence is TGTGCCAGCAGCGCGAGCGGGACGAGTCAAGAGACCCAGTACTTC. The chain uses TRBV9 and TRBJ2-5, with 7 bases that match TRBD2. This CDR3 contains 15 residues. The germline V gene encodes CDR1 SGDLS and CDR2 YYNGEE. After removal of 3 bases from V and 2 bases from J, the junction contained 7 bases not matched to a gene.